This passage covers 11 T cell receptor beta chains from one sample sequenced in a study of identical twins. TCRdb re-called the 5' RACE reads through MiXCR, storing one row per CDR3 protein. The sample yields around 370,000 distinct CDR3 sequences, roughly 9% seen once. What was sequenced was naive T cells sorted from blood. These TCRs come from a woman aged 45-60 years in good health.

This clonotype has a handful of counts. The chain has TRBV5-1 and TRBJ2-3; 7 bases map to TRBD1. The CDR3 is made up of 15 amino acids. The V and J ends lost 2 bases and 2 bases, in that order; junction bases with no gene match: 5. CDR1 is SGHRS, CDR2 YFSETQ, per germline. As DNA, the CDR3 is TGCGCCAGCAGCTTTAGACAGGGCCCCACAGATACGCAGTATTTT. As protein: CASSFRQGPTDTQYF.

This rearrangement joins TRBV24-1 to TRBJ2-1; 12 positions match TRBD2. This CDR3 region has 20 residues. Trimming at V came to 7 bases and at J to 0 bases, leaving 15 bases not matched to a gene. Germline CDR1 and CDR2: KGHDR and SFDVKD. The CDR3 DNA reads as TGTGCCACCAGCCAAAACCTCGGACTAGCGGGATTGTTCTCCTACAATGAGCAGTTCTTC. Its translation: CATSQNLGLAGLFSYNEQFF.

This chain connects TRBV7-9 to TRBJ1-1; D ambiguous. With 4 bases removed from V and 1 base from J, the gap between germline ends came to 16 bases. CDR3 length: 16 amino acids. CDR1 and CDR2 from the germline V gene are SEHNR and FQNEAQ (reference sequence). DNA for the CDR3: TGTGCCAGCAGCTCCTGGTCCCGAGACACGAACACTGAAGCTTTCTTT. This gives the protein CASSSWSRDTNTEAFF.

The J gene is TRBJ1-1, the V gene TRBV11-3; 7 bases fit TRBD1. This CDR3 spans 15 amino acids. Germline V gene data show CDR1 as SGHNT and CDR2 as YENEEA. The junction had 5 bases not matched to a gene; V was cut back by 3 bases and J by 1 base. The CDR3 bases are TGTGCCAGCAGCTTTATCGGACAGGCGAACACTGAAGCTTTCTTT. Residues: CASSFIGQANTEAFF. The full variable domain, with the rest looked up from reference TRBV11-3 and TRBJ1-1, is EAGVVQSPRYKIIEKKQPVAFWCNPISGHNTLYWYLQNLGQGPELLIRYENEEAVDDSQLPKDRFSAERLKGVDSTLKIQPAELGDSAVYLCASSFIGQANTEAFFGQGTRLTVV.

The CDR3 sequence is CASSQAPNEQFF. The CDR3 DNA reads TGCGCCAGCAGCCAAGCCCCGAATGAGCAGTTCTTC. The chain employs TRBV4-1 and TRBJ2-1, with D uncertain. The CDR3 spans 12 residues. The germline V gene encodes CDR1 MGHRA and CDR2 YSYEKL. V lost 1 base, J lost 7 bases, and 5 bases lay in between.

This clonotype was counted a few times. CDR3 in amino acids: CAISRSKPYEQYV. DNA of the CDR3: TGTGCCATCAGTCGATCTAAACCCTACGAGCAGTACGTC. The rearrangement uses TRBV10-3 and TRBJ2-7; the D is unclear. The ends were cut back, 5 bases at V and 2 bases at J, with 10 bases in the middle. The CDR3 is 13 residues long. Germline loops: CDR1 ENHRY, CDR2 SYGVKD.

In its sample, this clonotype was seen a few times. This rearrangement joins TRBV6-5 to TRBJ2-4; 7 bases fit TRBD2. The CDR3 totals 13 residues. Germline V gene lookup returns CDR1 MNHEY and CDR2 SVGAGI. Trimming cost V 8 bases and J 8 bases; bases outside gene matches: 9. CDR3 DNA: TGTGCCAGCGGAGGGACTATTCCAGACATTCAGTACTTC. Encoded protein: CASGGTIPDIQYF.

This clonotype showed up just a few times. The rearrangement joins TRBV7-2 to TRBJ2-3; no clear D gene. V lost 6 bases, J lost 2 bases, and 15 bases lay in between. This CDR3 region has 15 residues. The germline gives CDR1 SGHTA, CDR2 FQGNSA. For the CDR3, the DNA is TGTGCCAGCAGTACTTCTCCAAGGGACACAGATACGCAGTATTTT. The encoded protein is CASSTSPRDTDTQYF. Full variable domain (rest looked up from reference TRBV7-2 and TRBJ2-3): GAGVSQSPSNKVTEKGKDVELRCDPISGHTALYWYRQSLGQGLEFLIYFQGNSAPDKSGLPSDRFSAERTGGSVSTLTIQRTQQEDSAVYLCASSTSPRDTDTQYFGPGTRLTVL.

The V gene is TRBV20-1, the J gene TRBJ2-3; 9 bases are shared with TRBD2. The CDR3 has 16 amino acids. From germline, CDR1 is DFQATT and CDR2 SNEGSKA (reference sequence). Losses at the gene ends were 0 bases for V and 3 bases for J; bases not matched to a gene: 7. In DNA, the CDR3 is TGCAGTGCTAGAGATATTTCGGCGGGAGGGACAGATACGCAGTATTTT. It yields the protein CSARDISAGGTDTQYF.

This clonotype has only a few counts. V gene TRBV12-3 or TRBV12-4 combines with J gene TRBJ2-5; D not resolved. V dropped 5 bases and J dropped 0 bases, with 13 bases sitting between them. This CDR3 comprises 15 residues. This chain's CDR3 is CASSLNRVHQETQYF. CDR3 bases: TGTGCCAGCAGTCTAAACCGGGTCCACCAAGAGACCCAGTACTTC.

This clonotype was detected only a few times. V is TRBV14 and J is TRBJ2-3; D is ambiguous. Per the germline V gene, CDR1 is SGHDN and CDR2 is FVKESK. The CDR3 has 16 residues. The V end lost 6 bases, the J end lost 0 bases, and 16 bases lay between the germline ends. This chain's CDR3 is CASSPLDAYSTDTQYF. CDR3 sequence (DNA): TGTGCCAGCAGTCCACTCGACGCATACAGCACAGATACGCAGTATTTT.